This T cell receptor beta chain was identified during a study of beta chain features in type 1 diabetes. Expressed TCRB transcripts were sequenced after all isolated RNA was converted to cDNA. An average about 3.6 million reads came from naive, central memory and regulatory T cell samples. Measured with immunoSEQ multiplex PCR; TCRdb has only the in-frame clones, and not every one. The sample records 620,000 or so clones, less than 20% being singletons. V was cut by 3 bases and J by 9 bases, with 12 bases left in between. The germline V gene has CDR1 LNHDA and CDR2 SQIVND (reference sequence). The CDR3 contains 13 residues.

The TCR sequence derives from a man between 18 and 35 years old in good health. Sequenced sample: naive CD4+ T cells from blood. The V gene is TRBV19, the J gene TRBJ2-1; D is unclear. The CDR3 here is CASSIPDAIEQFF. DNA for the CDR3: TGTGCCAGTAGTATCCCCGACGCTATTGAGCAGTTCTTC.